The T cell receptor (beta chain) under discussion was sequenced for a study of neurological immune-mediated disorders. This clonotype was counted at least ten times. TCRdb reprocessed the 5' RACE reads via MiXCR and lists one record per CDR3 protein. The table records 35,000 to 40,000 distinct CDR3 sequences, 2.5% of them present only once. This CDR3 contains 17 residues. Trimming at V came to 3 bases and at J to 1 base, leaving 5 bases not matched to a gene. Germline assignment: CDR1 SGHRS and CDR2 YFSETQ. This receptor was taken from a man aged 45-65 years with multiple sclerosis. Sequenced: PBMCs. This chain connects TRBV5-1 to TRBJ2-5; 14 nucleotides line up with TRBD2. The CDR3 DNA reads TGCGCCAGCAGCTGGGGGACTAGCGGGGGCCTCCAAGAGACCCAGTACTTC. Translation: CASSWGTSGGLQETQYF.